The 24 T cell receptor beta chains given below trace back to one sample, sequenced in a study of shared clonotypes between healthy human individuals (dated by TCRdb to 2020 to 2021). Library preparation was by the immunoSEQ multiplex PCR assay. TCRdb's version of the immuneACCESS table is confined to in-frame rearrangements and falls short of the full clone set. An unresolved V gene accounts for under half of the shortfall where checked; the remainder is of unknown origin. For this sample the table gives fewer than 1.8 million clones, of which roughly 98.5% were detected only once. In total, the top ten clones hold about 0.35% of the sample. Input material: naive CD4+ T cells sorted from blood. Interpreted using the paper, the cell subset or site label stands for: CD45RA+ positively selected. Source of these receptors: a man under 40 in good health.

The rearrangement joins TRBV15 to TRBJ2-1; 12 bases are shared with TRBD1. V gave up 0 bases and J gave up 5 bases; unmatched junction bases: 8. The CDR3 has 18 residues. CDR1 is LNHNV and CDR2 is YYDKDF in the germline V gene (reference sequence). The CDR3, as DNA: TGTGCCACCAGCAGAGATATAGTTGGGACAGGGGGCCACAATGAGCAGTTCTTC. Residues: CATSRDIVGTGGHNEQFF.

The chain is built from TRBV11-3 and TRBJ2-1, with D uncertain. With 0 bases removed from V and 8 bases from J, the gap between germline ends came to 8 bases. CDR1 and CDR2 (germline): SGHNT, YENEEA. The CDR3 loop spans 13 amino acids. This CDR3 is CASSLDSYDEQFF. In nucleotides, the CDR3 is TGTGCCAGCAGCTTAGATAGTTACGATGAGCAGTTCTTC.

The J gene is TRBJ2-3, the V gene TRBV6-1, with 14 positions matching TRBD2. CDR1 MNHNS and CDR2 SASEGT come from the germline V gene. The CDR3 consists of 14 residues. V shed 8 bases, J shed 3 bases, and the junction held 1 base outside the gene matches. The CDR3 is CASGTSGRTDTQYF. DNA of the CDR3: TGTGCCAGCGGGACTAGCGGGAGAACAGATACGCAGTATTTT.

In DNA form, the CDR3 reads TGTGCCAGCAGTGAAACCTGGGCGAACACTGAAGCTTTCTTT. Its translation: CASSETWANTEAFF. This chain links TRBV6-1 with TRBJ1-1; D is uncertain. The CDR3 extends over 14 amino acids. In germline, CDR1 is MNHNS, CDR2 SASEGT. V shed 2 bases and J shed 1 base, with 8 bases lying between them.

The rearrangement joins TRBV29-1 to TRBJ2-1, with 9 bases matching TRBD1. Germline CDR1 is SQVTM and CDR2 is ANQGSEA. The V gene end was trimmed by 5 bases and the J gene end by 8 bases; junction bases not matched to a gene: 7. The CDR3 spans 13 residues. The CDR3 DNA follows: TGCAGCGTTAACAGGGGGCGCTCGGATGAGCAGTTCTTC. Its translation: CSVNRGRSDEQFF.

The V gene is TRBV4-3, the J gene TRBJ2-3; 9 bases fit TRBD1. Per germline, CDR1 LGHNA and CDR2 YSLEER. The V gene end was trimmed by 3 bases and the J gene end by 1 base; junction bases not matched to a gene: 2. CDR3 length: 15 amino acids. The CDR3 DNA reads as TGCGCCAGCAGCCAGAGGACAGGGGGCACAGATACGCAGTATTTT. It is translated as CASSQRTGGTDTQYF.

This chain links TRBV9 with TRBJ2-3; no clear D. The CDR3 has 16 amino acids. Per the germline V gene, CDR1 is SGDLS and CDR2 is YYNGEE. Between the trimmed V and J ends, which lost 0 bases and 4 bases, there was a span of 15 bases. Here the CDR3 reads CASSVVGNSPADTQYF. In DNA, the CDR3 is TGTGCCAGCAGCGTAGTCGGAAACTCTCCGGCAGATACGCAGTATTTT.

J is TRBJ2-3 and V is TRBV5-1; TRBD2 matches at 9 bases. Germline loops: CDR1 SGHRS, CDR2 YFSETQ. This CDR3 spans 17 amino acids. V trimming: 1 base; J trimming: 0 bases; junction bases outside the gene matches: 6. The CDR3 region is CASSLIGGRASTDTQYF. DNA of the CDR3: TGCGCCAGCAGCTTGATCGGCGGGAGGGCAAGCACAGATACGCAGTATTTT.

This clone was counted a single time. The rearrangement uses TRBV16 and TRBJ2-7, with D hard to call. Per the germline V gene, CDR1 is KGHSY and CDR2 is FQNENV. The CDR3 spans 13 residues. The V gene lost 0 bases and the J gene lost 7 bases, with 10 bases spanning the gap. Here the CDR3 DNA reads TGTGCCAGCAGCCAATCAAGTCTGGGGGAGCAGTACTTC. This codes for CASSQSSLGEQYF.

CDR3 sequence reads: CASSSLLPTGELFF. The CDR3 DNA sequence: TGTGCCAGCAGTTCGTTGCTACCCACCGGGGAGCTGTTTTTT. The chain has TRBV28 and TRBJ2-2; D is undetermined. Trimming cost V 4 bases and J 4 bases, with 10 bases left between them. This CDR3 is built from 14 residues. CDR1 is MDHEN and CDR2 is SYDVKM in the germline V gene.

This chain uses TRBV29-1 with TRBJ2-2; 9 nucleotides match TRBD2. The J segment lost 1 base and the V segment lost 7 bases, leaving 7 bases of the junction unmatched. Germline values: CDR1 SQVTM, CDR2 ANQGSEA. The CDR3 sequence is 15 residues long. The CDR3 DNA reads TGCAGCGCTCGCGTAGCGGGAGTGAACACCGGGGAGCTGTTTTTT. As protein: CSARVAGVNTGELFF.

CDR3: CASSFGRNEQFF. Written as DNA, the CDR3 is TGCGCCAGCAGCTTCGGTAGGAATGAGCAGTTCTTC. This chain connects TRBV5-1 to TRBJ2-1; no clear D gene. Germline-derived CDR1 and CDR2 are SGHRS and YFSETQ. The V end lost 2 bases, the J end lost 7 bases, and 7 bases lay between the germline ends. This CDR3 is built from 12 residues.

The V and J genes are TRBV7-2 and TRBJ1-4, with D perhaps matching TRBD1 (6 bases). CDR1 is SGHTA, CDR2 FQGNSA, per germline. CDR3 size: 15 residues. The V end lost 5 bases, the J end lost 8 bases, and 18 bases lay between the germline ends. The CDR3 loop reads CASSMPWDKEEKLFF. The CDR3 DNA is TGTGCCAGCAGCATGCCCTGGGACAAAGAAGAAAAACTGTTTTTT.

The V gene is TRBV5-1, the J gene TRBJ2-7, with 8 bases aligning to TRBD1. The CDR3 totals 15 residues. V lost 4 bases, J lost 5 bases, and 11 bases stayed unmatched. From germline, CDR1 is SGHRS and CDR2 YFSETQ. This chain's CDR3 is CASSRRTGSEDEQYF. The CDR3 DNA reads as TGCGCCAGCAGCCGAAGGACAGGGAGTGAAGACGAGCAGTACTTC.

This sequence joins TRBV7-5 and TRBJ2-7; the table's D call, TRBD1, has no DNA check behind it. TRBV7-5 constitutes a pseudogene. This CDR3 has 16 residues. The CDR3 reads CVRSLRWAKSSYEQYF. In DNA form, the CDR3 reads TGTGTCAGAAGCTTAAGGTGGGCCAAAAGCTCCTACGAGCAGTACTTC.

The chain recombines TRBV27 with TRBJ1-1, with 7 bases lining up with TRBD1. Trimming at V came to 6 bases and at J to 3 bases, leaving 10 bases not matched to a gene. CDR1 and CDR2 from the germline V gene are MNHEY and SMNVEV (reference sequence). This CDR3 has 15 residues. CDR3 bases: TGTGCCAGCAGCACCCGAGGGGGCGGATACACTGAAGCTTTCTTT. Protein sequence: CASSTRGGGYTEAFF.

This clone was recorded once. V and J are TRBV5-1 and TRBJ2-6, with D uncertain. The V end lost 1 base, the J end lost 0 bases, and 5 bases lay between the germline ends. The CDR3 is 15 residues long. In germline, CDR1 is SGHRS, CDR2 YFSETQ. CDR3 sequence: CASSLYNSGANVLTF. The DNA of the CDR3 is TGCGCCAGCAGCTTGTACAACTCTGGGGCCAACGTCCTGACTTTC.

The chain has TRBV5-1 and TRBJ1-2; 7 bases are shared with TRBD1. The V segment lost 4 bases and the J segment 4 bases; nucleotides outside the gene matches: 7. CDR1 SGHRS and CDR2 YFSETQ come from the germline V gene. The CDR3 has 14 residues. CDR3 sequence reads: CASSPQTGTYGYTF. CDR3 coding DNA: TGCGCCAGCAGCCCGCAGACAGGGACCTATGGCTACACCTTC.

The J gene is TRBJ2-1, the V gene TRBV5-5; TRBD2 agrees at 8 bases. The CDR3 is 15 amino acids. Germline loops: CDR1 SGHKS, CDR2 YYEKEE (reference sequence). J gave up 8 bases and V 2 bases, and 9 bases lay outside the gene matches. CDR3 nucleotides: TGTGCCAGCAGCTTAACTAGCGGAGGAGGCCATGAGCAGTTCTTC. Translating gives CASSLTSGGGHEQFF. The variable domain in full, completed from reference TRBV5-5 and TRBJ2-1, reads DAGVTQSPTHLIKTRGQQVTLRCSPISGHKSVSWYQQVLGQGPQFIFQYYEKEERGRGNFPDRFSARQFPNYSSELNVNALLLGDSALYLCASSLTSGGGHEQFFGPGTRLTVL.

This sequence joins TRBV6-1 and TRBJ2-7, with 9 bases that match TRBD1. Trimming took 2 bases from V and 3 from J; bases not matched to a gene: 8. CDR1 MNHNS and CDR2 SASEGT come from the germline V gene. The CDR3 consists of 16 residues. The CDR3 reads CASSEYGTGFFYEQYF. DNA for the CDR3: TGTGCCAGCAGTGAATACGGGACAGGGTTTTTCTACGAGCAGTACTTC.

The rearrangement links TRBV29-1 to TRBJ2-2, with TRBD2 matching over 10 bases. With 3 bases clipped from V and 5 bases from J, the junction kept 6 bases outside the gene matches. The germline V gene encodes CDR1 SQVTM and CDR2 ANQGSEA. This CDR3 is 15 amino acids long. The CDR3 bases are TGCAGCGTTGAGATAGCGGGAGGCCCAACCGGGGAGCTGTTTTTT. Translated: CSVEIAGGPTGELFF.

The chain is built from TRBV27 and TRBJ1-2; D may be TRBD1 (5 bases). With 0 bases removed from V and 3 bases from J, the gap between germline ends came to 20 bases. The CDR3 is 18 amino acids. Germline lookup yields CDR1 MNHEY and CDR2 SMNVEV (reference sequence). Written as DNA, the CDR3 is TGTGCCAGCAGTTTATCCCCCCCAGGGTCTACTTTTTACTATGGCTACACCTTC. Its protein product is CASSLSPPGSTFYYGYTF.

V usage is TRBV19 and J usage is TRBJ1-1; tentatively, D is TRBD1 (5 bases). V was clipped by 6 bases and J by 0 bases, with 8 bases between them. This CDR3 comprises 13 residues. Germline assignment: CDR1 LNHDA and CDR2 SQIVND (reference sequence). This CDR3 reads CASRTEMNTEAFF. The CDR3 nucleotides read TGTGCCAGTAGGACAGAAATGAACACTGAAGCTTTCTTT.

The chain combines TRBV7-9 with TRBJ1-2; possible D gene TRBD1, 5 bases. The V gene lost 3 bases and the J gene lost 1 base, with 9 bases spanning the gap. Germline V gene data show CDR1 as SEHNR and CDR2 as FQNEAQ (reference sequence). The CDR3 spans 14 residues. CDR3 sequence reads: CASSFKGLNYGYTF. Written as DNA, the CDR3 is TGTGCCAGCAGCTTTAAGGGACTTAACTATGGCTACACCTTC. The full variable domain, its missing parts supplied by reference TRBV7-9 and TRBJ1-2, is DTGVSQNPRHKITKRGQNVTFRCDPISEHNRLYWYRQTLGQGPEFLTYFQNEAQLEKSRLLSDRFSAERPKGSFSTLEIQRTEQGDSAMYLCASSFKGLNYGYTFGSGTRLTVV.